These 14 T cell receptor beta chains came from one sample sequenced in a study of cytomegalovirus exposure and HLA in healthy donors. PCR was performed using 60 Vbeta and 13 Jbeta primers. Assay: immunoSEQ multiplex PCR; the TCRdb copy retains only in-frame clones and omits some. The sample records 100,000 to 150,000 clones, about 76% being singletons. Sequenced: PBMCs. These receptors originate from a man between 18 and 29 years old in good health and CMV-seronegative.

V gene TRBV6-5 combines with J gene TRBJ1-1; a possible D gene is TRBD1 (5 bases). Germline V CDR1 and CDR2: MNHEY, SVGAGI. This CDR3 is 13 amino acids long. V shed 8 bases and J shed 4 bases, with 14 bases lying between them. The CDR3 protein is CASLRTGATEAFF. Written as DNA, the CDR3 is TGTGCCAGCTTACGCACAGGTGCCACTGAAGCTTTCTTT.

The V gene is TRBV10-2, the J gene TRBJ2-7, with a possible D match to TRBD1 (5 bases). The CDR3 sequence is 16 residues long. The germline V gene encodes CDR1 WSHSY and CDR2 SAAADI. Trimming left V 0 bases short and J 1 base short, with 13 bases between. The CDR3 DNA reads TGCGCCAGCAGTGAGTCAGGGGCCTCCTGGTCCTACGAGCAGTACTTC. Amino acids: CASSESGASWSYEQYF.

The chain has TRBV7-9 and TRBJ2-7, with a possible D match to TRBD1 (5 bases). The V gene's germline CDR1 is SEHNR and CDR2 FQNEAQ (reference sequence). This CDR3 contains 12 residues. The CDR3 nucleotides are TGTTCCATCCTTTATGGGGCCCACGAGCAGTACTTC. Its translation is CSILYGAHEQYF.

The chain couples TRBV7-2 to TRBJ1-4; D gene ambiguous. The CDR3 length is 15 residues. Germline-derived CDR1 and CDR2 are SGHTA and FQGNSA. Trimming shortened V by 5 bases and J by 2 bases, and 12 bases separated the two germline ends. The CDR3 coding sequence is TGTGCCAGCAGCCCAGTGGCAGCGACTAATGAAAAACTGTTTTTT. This gives the protein CASSPVAATNEKLFF.

In its sample, this clone was seen a few times. The chain carries TRBV7-9 and TRBJ1-1; 8 bases fit TRBD1. J lost 1 base, V lost 1 base, and 11 bases had no gene match. The CDR3 loop spans 18 amino acids. Germline V lookup: CDR1 SEHNR, CDR2 FQNEAQ (reference sequence). The DNA for the CDR3 is TGTGCCAGCAGCTTAGTGCACCTGTTGGACAGGGCGAACACTGAAGCTTTCTTT. Translation: CASSLVHLLDRANTEAFF.

V gene TRBV6-5 combines with J gene TRBJ1-4, with TRBD1 as a possible D gene (5 bases). This CDR3 comprises 12 residues. V gave up 10 bases and J gave up 8 bases, with 14 bases separating them. Germline-derived CDR1 and CDR2 are MNHEY and SVGAGI. CDR3 nucleotide sequence: TGTGCCACCATGGGGCCAGGGGAAAAACTGTTTTTT. Encoded protein: CATMGPGEKLFF.

J is TRBJ2-7 and V is TRBV19; tentative D call: TRBD1 (6 bases). The CDR3 loop spans 15 amino acids. CDR1 is LNHDA and CDR2 is SQIVND in the germline V gene (reference sequence). V was shortened by 2 bases and J by 1 base, with 12 bases between the two germline ends. CDR3 sequence (DNA): TGTGCCAGTAGTATATCACAGGGTGGGTCCTACGAGCAGTACTTC. Translation: CASSISQGGSYEQYF.

The chain employs TRBV28 and TRBJ1-5, with 10 bases fitting TRBD1. Germline lookup yields CDR1 MDHEN and CDR2 SYDVKM. V was pared by 6 bases and J by 6 bases, with 8 bases of the junction left unmatched. The CDR3 contains 15 residues. The CDR3 DNA is TGTGCCAGCAGGGAAACCGGGACAGGGGTTCAGCCCCAGCATTTT. Encoded protein: CASRETGTGVQPQHF.

CDR3 protein: CASSMEFGTGGNTEAFF. The CDR3 nucleotides are TGTGCCAGTAGTATGGAATTCGGGACAGGGGGCAATACTGAAGCTTTCTTT. The chain has TRBV19 and TRBJ1-1, with 12 nucleotides matching TRBD1. Per germline, CDR1 LNHDA and CDR2 SQIVND (reference sequence). The CDR3 loop spans 17 amino acids. V lost 3 bases, J lost 5 bases, and 10 bases stayed unmatched. Based on the CDR3 plus reference TRBV19 and TRBJ1-1, the full variable domain is DGGITQSPKYLFRKEGQNVTLSCEQNLNHDAMYWYRQDPGQGLRLIYYSQIVNDFQKGDIAEGYSVSREKKESFPLTVTSAQKNPTAFYLCASSMEFGTGGNTEAFFGQGTRLTVV.

The chain uses TRBV6-1 and TRBJ1-5; D is ambiguous. Between the trimmed V and J ends, which lost 1 base and 1 base, there was a span of 2 bases. CDR1 and CDR2 (germline): MNHNS, SASEGT. The CDR3 consists of 13 residues. The CDR3 DNA reads TGTGCCAGCAGTGAAGTAAGCAATCAGCCCCAGCATTTT. This translates into CASSEVSNQPQHF.

This chain connects TRBV6-5 to TRBJ2-7; the match to TRBD1 covers 7 bases. Per the germline V gene, CDR1 is MNHEY and CDR2 is SVGAGI. V lost 9 bases and J lost 2; bases outside the gene matches: 10. The CDR3 consists of 14 residues. This chain's CDR3 is CASTIQGPPYEQYF. DNA of the CDR3: TGTGCCAGTACTATACAGGGGCCCCCCTACGAGCAGTACTTC.

V and J are TRBV28 and TRBJ2-7; tentative D call: TRBD1 (5 bases). CDR1 is MDHEN, CDR2 SYDVKM, per germline. V lost 7 bases to trimming and J lost 2 bases, with 9 bases between them. The CDR3 sequence is 12 residues long. The CDR3: CASTDTPYEQYF. In DNA form, the CDR3 reads TGTGCCAGCACGGACACTCCCTACGAGCAGTACTTC.

The chain uses TRBV4-3 and TRBJ1-2, with D possibly matching TRBD1 (6 bases). Per germline, CDR1 LGHNA and CDR2 YSLEER. V shed 2 bases and J shed 5 bases, with 12 bases lying between them. This CDR3 region has 14 residues. The CDR3 DNA reads TGCGCCAGCAGCCAAACGGGGAGGGGGTATGGCTACACCTTC. It specifies CASSQTGRGYGYTF.

The rearrangement uses TRBV7-9 and TRBJ1-1, with D unresolved. This CDR3 region has 15 residues. Germline V gene sequence: CDR1 SEHNR, CDR2 FQNEAQ (reference sequence). V lost 1 base, J lost 4 bases, and 13 bases lay in between. The CDR3: CASSLGTIGSTEAFF. For the CDR3, the DNA is TGTGCCAGCAGCTTAGGAACCATCGGTTCCACTGAAGCTTTCTTT.